Listed below are T cell receptor beta chains from one sample, sequenced in a study of blood T cells in healthy people across ages. TCRdb re-called the 5' RACE reads with MiXCR, one entry per CDR3 protein. The repertoire holds some 1.8 million distinct CDR3 sequences, with 35% to 50% as singletons. Sequences were obtained from blood. The receptors here all came from a human donor in good health. The CDR3 runs from the conserved cysteine through the conserved F or W. Each record gives: CDR3 length, J gene, V gene, clone size, D gene, CDR3 DNA, CDR3 protein. A D gene is named only where the DNA matches it firmly. Size is stated for part of the rows, as once, few or many counts, or as a class when the clone is expanded.

len: 11; j_gene: TRBJ2-3; v_gene: TRBV29-1; abundance: -; d_gene: -; CDR3nt: TGCAGCATTTCAGGGGCAGATACGCAGTATTTT; CDR3aa: CSISGADTQYF
len: 13; j_gene: TRBJ2-1; v_gene: TRBV7-9; abundance: -; d_gene: -; CDR3nt: TGTGCCAGCAGCTTAGCATTCCGAGATGAGCAGTTCTTC; CDR3aa: CASSLAFRDEQFF
len: 15; j_gene: TRBJ1-2; v_gene: TRBV6-2/TRBV6-3; abundance: few; d_gene: -; CDR3nt: TGTGCCAGCAGTTACGTGGCAGACCTACTGTATGGCTACACCTTC; CDR3aa: CASSYVADLLYGYTF
len: 13; j_gene: TRBJ1-1; v_gene: TRBV12-3/TRBV12-4; abundance: -; d_gene: -; CDR3nt: TGTGCCAGCAGTTTAAATTGGAGCACTGAAACTTTCTTT; CDR3aa: CASSLNWSTETFF
len: 13; j_gene: TRBJ2-7; v_gene: TRBV12-3/TRBV12-4; abundance: few; d_gene: TRBD2; CDR3nt: TGTGCCACCAAACCCAGCGGGGACTCCTCAGAGTACTTC; CDR3aa: CATKPSGDSSEYF
len: 17; j_gene: TRBJ1-2; v_gene: TRBV23-1; abundance: -; d_gene: -; CDR3nt: TGCGCCAGCAGTCAATCGATTTTCCGCTCGGGACTCATTGGCTACACCTTC; CDR3aa: CASSQSIFRSGLIGYTF
len: 15; j_gene: TRBJ2-5; v_gene: TRBV7-3; abundance: many; d_gene: TRBD2; CDR3nt: TGTGCCAGCAGCTTAGGCGGGGGAGAACGGGAGACCCAGTACTTC; CDR3aa: CASSLGGGERETQYF
len: 16; j_gene: TRBJ2-3; v_gene: TRBV12-3/TRBV12-4; abundance: -; d_gene: TRBD2; CDR3nt: TGTGCCAGCAGACTTCGGACTAGCGGGGGCACAGATACGCAGTATTTT; CDR3aa: CASRLRTSGGTDTQYF
len: 14; j_gene: TRBJ2-5; v_gene: TRBV20-1; abundance: few; d_gene: -; CDR3nt: TGCAGTGCTAGTTTGGACGACTGGGGGGAGACCCAGTACTTC; CDR3aa: CSASLDDWGETQYF
len: 16; j_gene: TRBJ2-1; v_gene: TRBV7-8; abundance: -; d_gene: -; CDR3nt: TGTGCCAGCAGCCCGACGGCTATAAGCTCCTACAATGAGCAGTTCTTC; CDR3aa: CASSPTAISSYNEQFF
len: 14; j_gene: TRBJ2-1; v_gene: TRBV7-2; abundance: few; d_gene: TRBD2; CDR3nt: TGTGCCAGCAGCTTAAATTGGGGAGGGGATGAGCAGTTCTTC; CDR3aa: CASSLNWGGDEQFF
len: 15; j_gene: TRBJ2-7; v_gene: TRBV7-2; abundance: few; d_gene: -; CDR3nt: TGTGCCAGCAGCTTAGTAGGGGGGACTTCCTACGAGCAGTACTTC; CDR3aa: CASSLVGGTSYEQYF
len: 11; j_gene: TRBJ1-2; v_gene: TRBV25-1; abundance: few; d_gene: -; CDR3nt: TGTGCCAGCAGTGAACCGTATGGCTACACCTTC; CDR3aa: CASSEPYGYTF
len: 15; j_gene: TRBJ2-2; v_gene: TRBV10-3; abundance: -; d_gene: -; CDR3nt: TGTGCCTCAGAGGACTCCGGGGGAGGCGCCGGGGAGCTGTTTTTT; CDR3aa: CASEDSGGGAGELFF
len: 15; j_gene: TRBJ1-2; v_gene: TRBV7-9; abundance: few; d_gene: TRBD1; CDR3nt: TGTGCCAGCAGCTCCGGGGACAGTACCTTCTATGGCTACACCTTC; CDR3aa: CASSSGDSTFYGYTF